Sequencing of this TCR beta chain was carried out in a study of cytomegalovirus exposure and HLA in healthy donors. The PCR used 60 Vbeta and 13 Jbeta primers. TCRdb's copy holds only in-frame clones and misses some; the assay was immunoSEQ multiplex PCR. This sample yields around 190,000 clones, of which 9.5% are seen a single time; over 1% belongs to the top ten. V lost 3 bases to trimming and J lost 4 bases, with 12 bases between them. This CDR3 is 14 amino acids long. Germline lookup yields CDR1 SNHLY and CDR2 FYNNEI. Whole-study findings and limits: Researchers reportedly found TCR beta sequences accurately predicted most subjects' HLA-A and HLA-B alleles. V- and J-gene trimming of TCR beta was linked (in a later analysis) to a missense DCLRE1C variant. In vitro checks showed that a few CMV-associated chains really do target CMV antigens.

As for this clone: Antigen specificity is unknown.

The sequence derives from a woman in her 30s in good health and CMV-seropositive. The chain joins TRBV2 to TRBJ2-5, with D maybe TRBD2 (6 bases). Specimen: PBMCs. As DNA, the CDR3 is TGTGCCAGCAGTGATCGGACTACAGGAGAGACCCAGTACTTC. The encoded protein is CASSDRTTGETQYF.